This is a list of T cell receptor beta chains from one sample in a study of patients and donors after allogeneic stem cell transplantation. TCRdb ran MiXCR on the RT-PCR reads and lists one entry per CDR3 protein. Of roughly 880,000 distinct CDR3 sequences in the sample, roughly 18% are singletons; the top ten hold roughly 6%. The sample consisted of blood, either unsorted or a sorted T cell fraction (not recorded which). These receptors all come from a human donor who was either an allogeneic HSCT recipient or a stem cell or donor lymphocyte infusion donor (not recorded which). It is not recorded whose cells these are; they may come from a transplant donor. CDR3s include the opening cysteine and the closing phenylalanine or tryptophan. The D gene is left open where the match is weak. The listing skips clone size in some rows; elsewhere it reads once, few, many or a size class.

D gene | J gene | V gene | CDR3 length | clone size | CDR3 protein | CDR3 DNA
TRBD1 | TRBJ1-5 | TRBV6-1 | 15 | NA | CATTDRLADNQPQHF | TGTGCCACCACGGACAGGCTTGCGGACAATCAGCCCCAGCATTTT
NA | TRBJ1-5 | TRBV6-1 | 13 | few | CASNSPSKGPQHF | TGTGCCAGCAATAGTCCCAGCAAAGGGCCCCAGCATTTT
NA | TRBJ2-2 | TRBV6-2/TRBV6-3 | 14 | NA | CASSDQRSTGELFF | TGTGCCAGCTCAGACCAGCGTTCCACCGGGGAGCTGTTTTTT
NA | TRBJ2-7 | TRBV5-1 | 13 | NA | CASSLTRGNEQYF | TGCGCCAGCAGCTTGACGAGGGGAAACGAGCAGTACTTC
TRBD1 | TRBJ1-2 | TRBV6-1 | 14 | NA | CASRRTGDYYGYTF | TGTGCCAGCAGAAGGACAGGGGATTACTATGGCTACACCTTC
NA | TRBJ2-1 | TRBV30 | 11 | NA | CAWSVGNEQFF | TGTGCCTGGAGTGTAGGGAATGAGCAGTTCTTC
TRBD2 | TRBJ2-5 | TRBV5-1 | 15 | NA | CASSLLAGVMETQYF | TGCGCCAGCAGCTTACTAGCGGGAGTGATGGAGACCCAGTACTTC
NA | TRBJ2-3 | TRBV5-5 | 16 | NA | CASSLGKENPTDTQYF | TGTGCCAGCAGCTTGGGGAAGGAGAACCCCACAGATACGCAGTATTTT
TRBD2 | TRBJ2-2 | TRBV7-9 | 14 | NA | CASSSGLAHGELFF | TGTGCCAGCAGCTCGGGACTAGCGCACGGGGAGCTGTTTTTT
NA | TRBJ2-3 | TRBV3-1 | 17 | NA | CASSQDSRGPSTDTQYF | TGTGCCAGCAGCCAAGATTCCCGGGGGCCAAGCACAGATACGCAGTATTTT
NA | TRBJ1-1 | TRBV5-1 | 14 | many | CASSSGWDSNEAFF | TGCGCCAGCAGCTCGGGGTGGGACTCAAACGAAGCTTTCTTT
TRBD1 | TRBJ2-7 | TRBV27 | 14 | many | CASSARRTGDEQYF | TGTGCCAGCAGTGCTCGAAGGACAGGGGACGAGCAGTACTTC
NA | TRBJ1-4 | TRBV5-1 | 14 | many | CASSLAGAGEKLFF | TGCGCCAGCAGCCTGGCGGGGGCCGGTGAAAAACTGTTTTTT
TRBD2 | TRBJ2-1 | TRBV20-1 | 16 | NA | CSANPGLAGGVNEQFF | TGCAGTGCTAACCCGGGACTAGCGGGGGGTGTCAATGAGCAGTTCTTC
NA | TRBJ2-7 | TRBV24-1 | 16 | NA | CATSDFWTELTYEQYF | TGTGCCACCAGTGATTTTTGGACAGAATTAACCTACGAGCAGTACTTC
TRBD1 | TRBJ2-7 | TRBV4-3 | 15 | few | CASSEGTGGFYEQYF | TGCGCCAGCAGCGAAGGGACAGGGGGCTTCTACGAGCAGTACTTC
NA | TRBJ2-3 | TRBV27 | 15 | once | CASSTDSSSTDTQYF | TGTGCCAGCAGTACCGACAGTTCTAGCACAGATACGCAGTATTTT
NA | TRBJ1-2 | TRBV6-5 | 13 | many | CASSYSGGGGYTF | TGTGCCAGCAGCTACAGTGGGGGTGGTGGCTACACCTTC
NA | TRBJ2-2 | TRBV6-5 | 16 | NA | CASSYPPSDAGGELFF | TGTGCCAGCAGTTACCCCCCCTCGGATGCGGGTGGGGAGCTGTTTTTT
TRBD2 | TRBJ2-2 | TRBV12-3/TRBV12-4 | 16 | NA | CASSSQTSGRTGELFF | TGTGCCAGCAGTTCGCAGACTAGCGGGAGAACCGGGGAGCTGTTTTTT
NA | TRBJ2-3 | TRBV4-3 | 14 | NA | CASSQERATDTQYF | TGCGCCAGCAGCCAAGAAAGGGCCACAGATACGCAGTATTTT
TRBD1 | TRBJ1-1 | TRBV6-5 | 15 | NA | CASSYSRGLGTEAFF | TGTGCCAGCAGTTACTCGAGGGGGCTGGGTACTGAAGCTTTCTTT
TRBD2 | TRBJ2-5 | TRBV20-1 | 17 | few | CSARILLAGAGQETQYF | TGCAGTGCTAGAATACTCCTAGCGGGAGCGGGCCAAGAGACCCAGTACTTC
TRBD1 | TRBJ1-2 | TRBV15 | 14 | few | CATSGTGGGYGYTF | TGTGCCACCAGCGGTACAGGGGGCGGCTATGGCTACACCTTC
NA | TRBJ2-1 | TRBV9 | 16 | NA | CASSQGAGAPYNEQFF | TGTGCCAGCAGTCAAGGGGCGGGGGCCCCCTACAATGAGCAGTTCTTC
TRBD1 | TRBJ1-5 | TRBV7-2 | 16 | NA | CASSLRGGGSGQPQHF | TGTGCCAGCAGCTTAAGAGGGGGCGGGTCTGGGCAGCCCCAGCATTTT
NA | TRBJ1-4 | TRBV20-1 | 12 | few | CSVLRNNEKLFF | TGCAGTGTGTTACGGAATAATGAAAAACTGTTTTTT
NA | TRBJ2-7 | TRBV5-1 | 14 | few | CASSLVSDIYEQYF | TGCGCCAGCAGCTTGGTTAGCGACATCTACGAGCAGTACTTC
TRBD2 | TRBJ2-3 | TRBV4-3 | 13 | many | CASSQGGGETQYF | TGCGCCAGCAGCCAAGGCGGGGGGGAGACGCAGTATTTT
NA | TRBJ1-1 | TRBV9 | 15 | NA | CASSLHGGVSTEAFF | TGTGCCAGCAGCCTCCACGGGGGGGTTAGTACTGAAGCTTTCTTT
TRBD1 | TRBJ1-2 | TRBV12-3/TRBV12-4 | 16 | NA | CASSLVASGQGPTYTF | TGTGCCAGCAGTTTGGTGGCGTCAGGACAGGGTCCGACATACACCTTC
TRBD2 | TRBJ2-3 | TRBV27 | 16 | NA | CASSSPLAGGGDTQYF | TGTGCCAGCAGTTCCCCCCTAGCGGGGGGAGGAGATACGCAGTATTTT